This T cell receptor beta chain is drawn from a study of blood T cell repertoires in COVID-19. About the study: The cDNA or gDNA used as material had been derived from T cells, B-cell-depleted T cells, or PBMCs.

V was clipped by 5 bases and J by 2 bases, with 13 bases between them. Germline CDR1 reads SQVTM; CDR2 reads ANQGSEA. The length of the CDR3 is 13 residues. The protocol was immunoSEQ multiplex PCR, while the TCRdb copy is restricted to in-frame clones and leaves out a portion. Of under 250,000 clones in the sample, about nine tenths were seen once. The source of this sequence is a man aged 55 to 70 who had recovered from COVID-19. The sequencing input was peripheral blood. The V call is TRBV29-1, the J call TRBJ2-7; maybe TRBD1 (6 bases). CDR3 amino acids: CSVQGQGTYEQYF. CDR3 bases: TGCAGCGTTCAGGGTCAGGGGACCTACGAGCAGTACTTC.